The clone carrying this T cell receptor beta chain was counted once. The sample belongs to a study of T cell changes during pregnancy in multiple sclerosis. Repertoires were generated with immunoSEQ multiplex PCR, while TCRdb's copy carries only in-frame clones and drops some. Of approximately 35,000 clones in the sample, approximately 92% were seen once. This receptor was identified in a female donor with multiple sclerosis, enrolled in a pregnancy study. The sample comprised PBMCs (not recorded whether the cells were cultured).

This CDR3 reads CSVGTGVETQYF. The CDR3 nucleotides read TGCAGCGTCGGGACAGGGGTTGAGACCCAGTACTTC. This chain joins TRBV29-1 and TRBJ2-5, with 10 bases that match TRBD1. V trimming: 6 bases; J trimming: 5 bases; junction bases outside the gene matches: 3. This CDR3 region has 12 residues. Germline-derived CDR1 and CDR2 are SQVTM and ANQGSEA.